Described below is a single TCR beta chain sequence and its context. Its antigen is not known. CDR3 size: 14 residues. Germline CDR1 and CDR2: SGHVS and FNYEAQ. V lost 3 bases and J lost 7, with 16 bases in between. 5'-RACE, quantitative and with molecular barcodes, yielded the TCR beta libraries. TCRdb recomputed calls from the 5' RACE reads with MiXCR, one row per CDR3 protein. This table has a few hundred thousand distinct CDR3 sequences, roughly 12% appearing once. This record comes from a study of CD8 T cells in ankylosing spondylitis. Study-level results: Within ankylosing spondylitis blood, a TCR beta motif made up of eight or nine highly homologous variants appeared to be characteristic.

This receptor was taken from a male donor with ankylosing spondylitis. J is TRBJ2-7 and V is TRBV7-6, with a tentative D call TRBD2 (5 bases). The specimen sequenced was blood, either unsorted or a sorted T cell fraction (not recorded which). The CDR3 protein is CASSFNERTGEQYF. The DNA of the CDR3 is TGTGCCAGCAGCTTTAACGAACGGACGGGGGAGCAGTACTTC.